This T cell receptor (beta chain) comes out of a study of cytomegalovirus exposure and HLA in healthy donors. For the study at large: Early released data had around 89 million unique TCRs, all coming from HLA-typed donors.

Findings and limits, study-wide: Follow-up analysis later connected one missense variant in DCLRE1C with trimming of TCR beta V- and J-genes. As was reported, the classifier diagnosed cytomegalovirus status with high specificity and sensitivity.

Concerning this clone: Its antigen is unknown.

The CDR3 has 14 residues. The germline gives CDR1 MNHEY, CDR2 SVGAGI. V dropped 6 bases and J dropped 0 bases, with 11 bases sitting between them. Use of 60 Vbeta and 13 Jbeta primers characterized the PCR. TCRdb's copy holds only in-frame clones and misses some; the assay was immunoSEQ multiplex PCR. In the table there are roughly 200,000 clones, about 80% of which are singletons. The sequencing sample was made of PBMCs. This TCR came from a boy younger than 18 in good health and CMV-seronegative. The V call is TRBV6-5, the J call TRBJ1-1; no clear D. CDR3 sequence (DNA): TGTGCCAGCAGATGGGGAGGGATGAACACTGAAGCTTTCTTT. This codes for CASRWGGMNTEAFF.